Listed below are T cell receptor beta chains from one sample, sequenced in a study of T cell repertoires in cytomegalovirus infection. Each CDR3 protein gets one entry after TCRdb re-called the reads with MiXCR. The sample holds 150,000 to 200,000 distinct CDR3 sequences, roughly 27% seen once. Input material: PBMCs. These receptors were collected from a human donor in good health (CMV status not recorded). Some clones in this sample may be carry-over from other donors' samples. CDR3s include the opening cysteine and the closing phenylalanine or tryptophan. D genes are given only for firm matches. The listing skips clone size in some rows; elsewhere it reads once, few, many or a size class.

-	TRBV20-1	TRBJ1-6	-	CSARDEGRVGPLHF	TGCAGTGCTAGAGATGAGGGCAGGGTGGGACCCCTCCACTTT
-	TRBV2	TRBJ2-3	-	CASSEEGQGGDTQYF	TGTGCCAGCAGTGAAGAAGGCCAAGGTGGAGATACGCAGTATTTT
-	TRBV20-1	TRBJ1-2	-	CSAPRTDYGYTF	TGCAGTGCTCCCCGGACAGACTATGGCTACACCTTC
-	TRBV6-2/TRBV6-3	TRBJ2-1	-	CASSQHLGGERVF	TGTGCCAGCAGTCAACACCTTGGGGGAGAAAGGGTCTTC
many	TRBV7-2	TRBJ1-1	-	CASSLMRPDTEAFF	TGTGCCAGCAGCTTAATGAGGCCGGACACTGAAGCTTTCTTT
-	TRBV20-1	TRBJ1-4	-	CSARDREGLFNEKLFF	TGCAGTGCTAGAGATCGGGAGGGACTGTTTAATGAAAAACTGTTTTTT
-	TRBV6-6	TRBJ1-2	TRBD1	CASSAPTGAATAANYGYTF	TGTGCCAGCAGTGCGCCGACAGGGGCGGCCACGGCAGCCAACTATGGCTACACCTTC
-	TRBV7-2	TRBJ2-3	-	CASSLSGNTDTQYF	TGTGCCAGCAGCTTATCGGGGAACACAGATACGCAGTATTTT
many	TRBV7-8	TRBJ1-5	-	CASSLRSGAVSNQPQHF	TGTGCCAGCAGCTTAAGATCGGGGGCCGTATCCAATCAGCCCCAGCATTTT
few	TRBV7-9	TRBJ1-1	-	CASSLAVGGEAFF	TGTGCCAGCAGCTTAGCGGTTGGGGGGGAAGCTTTCTTT
-	TRBV6-7	TRBJ2-1	-	CASIPSASIPIGYNEQFF	TGTGCCAGCATCCCGAGTGCGTCTATCCCTATCGGGTACAATGAGCAGTTCTTC
many	TRBV7-9	TRBJ1-1	-	CASSLAGDTEAFF	TGTGCCAGCAGCTTAGCAGGGGACACTGAAGCTTTCTTT
-	TRBV5-1	TRBJ1-1	-	CASSLGVINTEAFF	TGCGCCAGCAGCTTGGGGGTAATTAACACTGAAGCTTTCTTT
-	TRBV20-1	TRBJ2-5	-	CSATRFFQETQYF	TGCAGTGCCACCAGGTTCTTTCAAGAGACCCAGTACTTC
few	TRBV10-3	TRBJ1-2	-	CAISPNRGGALGGYTF	TGTGCCATCAGTCCTAACCGAGGGGGAGCTCTTGGTGGCTACACCTTC
-	TRBV3-1	TRBJ1-5	TRBD1	CASSRQGTDQPQHF	TGTGCCAGCAGCCGACAGGGGACCGATCAGCCCCAGCATTTT
-	TRBV7-9	TRBJ2-7	-	CASSLADGEQYF	TGTGCCAGCAGCTTAGCTGATGGCGAGCAGTACTTC
-	TRBV5-5	TRBJ2-5	TRBD1	CASSSWTGEETQYF	TGTGCCAGCAGCTCTTGGACAGGGGAAGAGACCCAGTACTTC
few	TRBV10-3	TRBJ1-2	-	CAITAHRGYGYTF	TGTGCCATCACCGCACATAGAGGCTATGGCTACACCTTC
-	TRBV12-3/TRBV12-4	TRBJ1-1	TRBD1	CASTPTGGYTEAFF	TGTGCCAGCACCCCGACAGGGGGCTACACTGAAGCTTTCTTT
-	TRBV19	TRBJ2-5	-	CASSSTLGETQYF	TGTGCCAGTAGTTCAACTCTAGGAGAGACCCAGTACTTC
-	TRBV5-1	TRBJ2-1	-	CASSLVQGELNEQFF	TGCGCCAGCAGCTTGGTGCAGGGAGAGCTCAATGAGCAGTTCTTC
-	TRBV11-3	TRBJ1-5	-	CARSLSDGPDSVSNQPQHF	TGTGCCAGAAGCCTTTCGGACGGGCCAGATTCCGTTAGCAATCAGCCCCAGCATTTT
few	TRBV6-2/TRBV6-3	TRBJ1-2	-	CASGDGENYGYTF	TGTGCCAGCGGCGACGGCGAGAACTATGGCTACACCTTC
-	TRBV7-6	TRBJ2-3	TRBD2	CASSRVLAGTSDTQYF	TGTGCTAGTAGTCGGGTACTAGCGGGGACCTCAGATACGCAGTATTTT
few	TRBV5-8	TRBJ2-1	TRBD2	CASYSTSGGGVSYNEQFF	TGTGCCAGCTATTCGACTAGCGGGGGTGGTGTATCCTACAATGAGCAGTTCTTC
many	TRBV7-2	TRBJ1-2	-	CASSLETTGLGGYTF	TGTGCCAGCAGCTTAGAGACGACGGGGTTAGGGGGCTACACCTTC
-	TRBV7-3	TRBJ2-3	TRBD2	CASSSSGREDTQYF	TGTGCCAGCAGCTCTAGCGGGCGGGAGGATACGCAGTATTTT
-	TRBV29-1	TRBJ2-6	-	CSVELGANVLTF	TGCAGCGTTGAACTTGGGGCCAACGTCCTGACTTTC
-	TRBV7-9	TRBJ1-2	TRBD1	CASSLSGQGDRYGYTF	TGTGCCAGCAGCTTATCGGGGCAGGGGGACCGCTATGGCTACACCTTC
few	TRBV6-2/TRBV6-3	TRBJ1-2	-	CASSPGRRNYGYTF	TGTGCCAGCAGTCCGGGACGGCGTAACTATGGCTACACCTTC
-	TRBV30	TRBJ1-5	TRBD1	CAWSDTQGVYSNQPQHF	TGTGCCTGGAGCGATACTCAGGGGGTCTATAGCAATCAGCCCCAGCATTTT
-	TRBV19	TRBJ1-6	-	CASTEDSASSYNSPLHF	TGTGCCAGTACCGAGGACAGCGCGAGCTCCTATAATTCACCCCTCCACTTT
few	TRBV2	TRBJ1-2	-	CASSEQTAGYGYTF	TGTGCCAGCAGTGAACAGACGGCCGGATATGGCTACACCTTC
once	TRBV7-8	TRBJ2-7	-	CASSSMDGSLSSYEQYF	TGTGCCAGCAGCTCGATGGACGGAAGTTTAAGCTCCTACGAGCAGTACTTC
-	TRBV7-3	TRBJ1-1	TRBD1	CASSPTGGRTEAFF	TGTGCCAGCAGCCCCACAGGGGGTCGGACTGAAGCTTTCTTT
-	TRBV11-2	TRBJ2-7	TRBD2	CASSLDSGGTLSYEQYF	TGTGCCAGCAGCTTAGATAGCGGGGGGACCCTTTCCTACGAGCAGTACTTC
many	TRBV11-1	TRBJ1-1	TRBD1	CASSFGQGNTEAFF	TGTGCCAGCAGCTTTGGACAGGGGAACACTGAAGCTTTCTTT
many	TRBV7-2	TRBJ1-2	-	CASSLGPRGTDGYTF	TGTGCCAGCAGCTTAGGCCCGAGGGGGACGGATGGCTACACCTTC
few	TRBV18	TRBJ1-5	-	CASSPPSPGQGNQPQHF	TGTGCCAGCTCACCACCGTCCCCGGGCCAGGGGAATCAGCCCCAGCATTTT
-	TRBV6-5	TRBJ1-6	-	CASSYQGSGSPLHF	TGTGCCAGCAGTTACCAGGGGAGCGGCTCACCCCTCCACTTT
once	TRBV30	TRBJ2-7	-	CAWIGSSYEQYF	TGTGCCTGGATAGGGAGCTCCTACGAGCAGTACTTC
-	TRBV6-6	TRBJ2-7	-	CASSYEGRSREQYF	TGTGCCAGCAGTTACGAAGGGAGATCTAGAGAGCAGTACTTC
few	TRBV24-1	TRBJ2-3	-	CATSDPGTPADTQYF	TGTGCCACCAGTGATCCCGGGACACCGGCAGATACGCAGTATTTT
many	TRBV7-2	TRBJ2-7	-	CASSFRDETYEQYF	TGTGCCAGCAGCTTCCGGGACGAAACCTACGAGCAGTACTTC
-	TRBV29-1	TRBJ1-3	-	CAGGAAGNTIYF	TGCGCGGGGGGCGCGGCTGGAAACACCATATATTTT
few	TRBV19	TRBJ1-1	TRBD1	CASSMSGGDTEAFF	TGTGCCAGTAGTATGTCAGGGGGAGACACTGAAGCTTTCTTT
-	TRBV7-2	TRBJ2-6	TRBD1	CASRRIRDRGTGANVLTF	TGTGCCAGCAGACGCATCCGGGACAGGGGCACTGGGGCCAACGTCCTGACTTTC
few	TRBV12-3/TRBV12-4	TRBJ2-4	-	CASSPNDLENIQYF	TGTGCCAGCAGCCCTAATGATCTGGAAAACATTCAGTACTTC
-	TRBV12-3/TRBV12-4	TRBJ2-3	TRBD1	CASSSERTGGPDTQYF	TGTGCCAGCAGTTCCGAAAGGACAGGGGGACCAGATACGCAGTATTTT